What follows is one TCR beta chain and its context. The protocol was immunoSEQ multiplex PCR, while the TCRdb copy is restricted to in-frame clones and leaves out a portion. The table lists some 150,000 clones, 70% to 90% of them singletons. The data were obtained in a study of blood T cell repertoires in COVID-19. Study summary: PBMCs, B-cell-depleted T cells, or T cells provided the cDNA or gDNA that made up the material.

V was pared by 6 bases and J by 5 bases, with 9 bases of the junction left unmatched. The V gene's germline CDR1 is SNHLY and CDR2 FYNNEI. The CDR3 length is 15 residues. Living in 25 or so US areas, the participants were between roughly 18 and 89 years of age. Sequencing was carried out using PBMCs or T cells enriched from blood (not recorded which). The J gene is TRBJ2-5, the V gene TRBV2; 10 nucleotides match TRBD1. The clonotype originates from a woman between 18 and 29 years old who had recovered from COVID-19. The CDR3 here is CASSPTGGKGETQYF. DNA for the CDR3: TGTGCCAGCAGCCCGACAGGGGGCAAGGGTGAGACCCAGTACTTC.